A selection of T cell receptor beta chains follows, all from one sample in a study of metastatic and nonmetastatic thyroid tumors. From the PCR reads, TCRdb re-called clones with MiXCR. The table includes almost 70,000 clones, more than 13% detected once. Input material: blood. Source of these receptors: a male donor with papillary thyroid cancer or a benign thyroid nodule (not recorded which). Some clones in this sample may be carry-over from other donors' samples. Both conserved end residues are part of each CDR3.

v_call | cdr3_aa
TRBV11-3 | CASSLRSGGSSYNSPLHF
TRBV4-1 | CASRASGKEWYF
TRBV7-2 | CASSLEKGAVTEAFF
TRBV27 | CASSPGTVYEQYF
TRBV11-1 | CASSLTEDRGFTDTQYF
TRBV10-3 | CAISDSGMSSYNEQFF
TRBV29-1 | CSVEVRTGNTIYF
TRBV6-2/TRBV6-3 | CASSYADNEQFF
TRBV9 | CASSAAGLAVLDTQYF
TRBV6-1 | CASSGSPGNEQFF
TRBV5-6 | CASSLRLVTQHIQYF
TRBV7-8 | CASSPRTAMNTEAFF
TRBV6-4 | CASSLDRGDQPQHF
TRBV11-2 | CASSPYPAVLFF